This T cell receptor beta chain was recorded in a study of blood T cell repertoires in COVID-19. On the study more broadly: Samples of COVID-19 (acute and convalescent) were obtained from the United States, Italy and Spain. PBMCs, B-cell-depleted T cells, or T cells provided the cDNA or gDNA that made up the material.

Some clones are missing from TCRdb's copy, which holds only in-frame ones; the method was immunoSEQ multiplex PCR. Among over 90,000 clones listed, more than 75% were seen once. V gave up 4 bases and J gave up 7 bases, with 19 bases separating them. Germline values: CDR1 MDHEN, CDR2 SYDVKM. The CDR3 totals 15 residues. The sequence derives from a man aged 45 to 65 with active or convalescent COVID-19. The source material was peripheral blood. J is TRBJ1-2 and V is TRBV28; a weak D match, TRBD1 (6 bases). The CDR3 reads CASSSEAGGAPGYTF. For the CDR3, the DNA is TGTGCCAGCAGTTCCGAGGCGGGGGGCGCCCCTGGCTACACCTTC.